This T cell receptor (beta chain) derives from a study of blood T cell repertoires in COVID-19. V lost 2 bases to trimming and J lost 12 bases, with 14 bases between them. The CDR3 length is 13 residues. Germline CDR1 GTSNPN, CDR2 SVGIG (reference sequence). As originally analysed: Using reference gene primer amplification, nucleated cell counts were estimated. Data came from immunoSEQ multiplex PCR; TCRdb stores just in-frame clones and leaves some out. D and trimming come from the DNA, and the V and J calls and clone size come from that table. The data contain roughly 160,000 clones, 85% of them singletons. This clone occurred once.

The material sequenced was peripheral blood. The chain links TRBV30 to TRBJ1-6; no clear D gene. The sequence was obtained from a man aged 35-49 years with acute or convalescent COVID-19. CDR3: CAWSRTLGGPLHF. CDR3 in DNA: TGTGCCTGGAGTCGAACTTTGGGAGGACCCCTCCACTTT. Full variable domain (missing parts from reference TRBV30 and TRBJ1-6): SQTIHQWPATLVQPVGSPLSLECTVEGTSNPNLYWYRQAAGRGLQLLFYSVGIGQISSEVPQNLSASRPQDRQFILSSKKLLLSDSGFYLCAWSRTLGGPLHFGNGTRLTVT.